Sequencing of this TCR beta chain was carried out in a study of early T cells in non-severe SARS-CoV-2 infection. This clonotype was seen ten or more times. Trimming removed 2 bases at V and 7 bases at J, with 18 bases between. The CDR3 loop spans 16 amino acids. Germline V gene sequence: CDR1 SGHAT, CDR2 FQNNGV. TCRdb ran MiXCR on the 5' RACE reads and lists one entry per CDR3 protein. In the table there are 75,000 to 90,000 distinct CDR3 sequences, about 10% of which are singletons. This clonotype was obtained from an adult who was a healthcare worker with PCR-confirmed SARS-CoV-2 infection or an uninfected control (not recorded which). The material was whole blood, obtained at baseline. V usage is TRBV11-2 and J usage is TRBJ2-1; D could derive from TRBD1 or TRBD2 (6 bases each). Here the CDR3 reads CASSLLGGAGRNEQFF. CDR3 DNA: TGTGCCAGCAGCTTACTCGGGGGCGCGGGTCGGAATGAGCAGTTCTTC.